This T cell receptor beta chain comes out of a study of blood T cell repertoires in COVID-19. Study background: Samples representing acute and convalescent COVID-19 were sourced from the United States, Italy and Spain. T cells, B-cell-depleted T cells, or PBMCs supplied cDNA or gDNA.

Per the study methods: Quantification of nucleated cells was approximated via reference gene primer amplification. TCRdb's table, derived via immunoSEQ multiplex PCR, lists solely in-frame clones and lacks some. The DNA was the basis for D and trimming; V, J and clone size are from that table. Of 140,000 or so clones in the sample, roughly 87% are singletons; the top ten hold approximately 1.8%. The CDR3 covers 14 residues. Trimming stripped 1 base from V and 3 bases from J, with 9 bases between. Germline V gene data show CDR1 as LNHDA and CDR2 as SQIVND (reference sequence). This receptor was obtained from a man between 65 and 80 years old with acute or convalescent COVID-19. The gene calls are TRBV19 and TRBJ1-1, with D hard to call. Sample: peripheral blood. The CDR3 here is CASSIVSRYTEAFF. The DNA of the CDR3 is TGTGCCAGTAGTATAGTAAGCCGGTACACTGAAGCTTTCTTT.